A selection of T cell receptor beta chains follows, all from one sample in a study of cytotoxic CD8 clonotypes in ibrutinib-treated CLL. Assay: immunoSEQ multiplex PCR; the TCRdb copy retains only in-frame clones and omits some. The repertoire holds some 140,000 clones, with 91% as singletons. Material: PBMCs, obtained after 12 months of ibrutinib treatment. These receptor sequences come from a human donor with chronic lymphocytic leukemia. CDR3s include the opening cysteine and the closing phenylalanine or tryptophan. The D gene is left open where the match is weak. Clone size is given for some rows only: seen once, a few or many times, or a class if the clone is expanded.

size: -; D: TRBD1; V: TRBV10-3; J: TRBJ2-6; DNA: TGTGCCTTATCACCGGACAGGGCTGGGGCCAACGTCCTGACTTTC; CDR3: CALSPDRAGANVLTF
size: -; D: TRBD1; V: TRBV7-3; J: TRBJ2-2; DNA: TGTGCCAGCAGCCCGGGGACAGGGGGAATCACCGGGGAGCTGTTTTTT; CDR3: CASSPGTGGITGELFF
size: -; D: -; V: TRBV11-2; J: TRBJ1-5; DNA: TGTGCCAGCAGCCCGGCTAGCAATCAGCCCCAGCATTTT; CDR3: CASSPASNQPQHF
size: -; D: -; V: TRBV9; J: TRBJ2-7; DNA: TGTGCCAGCGGTTCCACGACAGCCGAGCAGTACTTC; CDR3: CASGSTTAEQYF
size: -; D: -; V: TRBV28; J: TRBJ2-7; DNA: TGTGCCAGCAGTTTGGGTTACGAGCAGTACTTC; CDR3: CASSLGYEQYF
size: -; D: -; V: TRBV5-8; J: TRBJ1-5; DNA: TGTGCCAGCAGCACAGGGATGGAACAGCCCCAGCATTTT; CDR3: CASSTGMEQPQHF
size: once; D: -; V: TRBV9; J: TRBJ2-3; DNA: TGTGCCAGCAGCGAACAGGGTACGGGAGCGGATACGCAGTATTTT; CDR3: CASSEQGTGADTQYF
size: -; D: -; V: TRBV28; J: TRBJ1-1; DNA: TGTGCCAGTACAGGGAACACTGAAGCTTTCTTT; CDR3: CASTGNTEAFF
size: -; D: TRBD1; V: TRBV19; J: TRBJ1-5; DNA: TGTGCCAGTAGCATGGACAGGGTCCATAGCAATCAGCCCCAGCATTTT; CDR3: CASSMDRVHSNQPQHF
size: -; D: TRBD2; V: TRBV7-8; J: TRBJ2-6; DNA: TGTGCCAGCAGCTTTGGGTTCACTAGCGGGCCCTCTGGGGCCAACGTCCTGACTTTC; CDR3: CASSFGFTSGPSGANVLTF
size: -; D: TRBD2; V: TRBV27; J: TRBJ2-1; DNA: TGTGCCAGCAGTTTAACGTCACTAGCGGGGTACAATGAGCAGTTCTTC; CDR3: CASSLTSLAGYNEQFF
size: -; D: -; V: TRBV28; J: TRBJ2-7; DNA: TGTGCCAGCAGTCTGAGGGGACTCACCTACGAGCAGTACTTC; CDR3: CASSLRGLTYEQYF
size: -; D: TRBD2; V: TRBV27; J: TRBJ2-1; DNA: TGTGCCAGCACCCCTCATTGGACTAGCGGGGAAACAGAGCAGTTCTTC; CDR3: CASTPHWTSGETEQFF
size: once; D: TRBD1; V: TRBV27; J: TRBJ2-7; DNA: TGTGCCAGCGTGCAAGGGCAGGGGGCGTCTCGCGAGCAGTACTTC; CDR3: CASVQGQGASREQYF
size: -; D: TRBD1; V: TRBV7-6; J: TRBJ2-6; DNA: TGTGCCAGCAGCGACAGGGGGCTCGGTTCTGGGGCCAACGTCCTGACTTTC; CDR3: CASSDRGLGSGANVLTF
size: -; D: -; V: TRBV28; J: TRBJ2-1; DNA: TGTGCCAGCAGTCCGATGACGAGGCGCAATGAGCAGTTCTTC; CDR3: CASSPMTRRNEQFF
size: once; D: TRBD2; V: TRBV28; J: TRBJ2-1; DNA: TGTGCCAGCAGATCCGGGACTAGCAATGAGCAGTTCTTC; CDR3: CASRSGTSNEQFF
size: -; D: -; V: TRBV9; J: TRBJ2-6; DNA: TGTGCCAGCAGCGTTCTAGGGACGAGTGGGGCCAACGTCCTGACTTTC; CDR3: CASSVLGTSGANVLTF
size: once; D: -; V: TRBV19; J: TRBJ1-1; DNA: TGTGCCAGTAGTATGGGAGAGGGGAACACTGAAGCTTTCTTT; CDR3: CASSMGEGNTEAFF
size: -; D: TRBD2; V: TRBV14; J: TRBJ2-2; DNA: TGTGCCAGCAGCCAAAACTCTGGGACTAGAAGGACCGGGGAGCTGTTTTTT; CDR3: CASSQNSGTRRTGELFF
size: -; D: -; V: TRBV6-5; J: TRBJ1-1; DNA: TGTGCCAGCAGTTACGATTCAGATCTTATGAACACTGAAGCTTTCTTT; CDR3: CASSYDSDLMNTEAFF
size: once; D: -; V: TRBV7-3; J: TRBJ1-1; DNA: TGTGCCAGCAGCCTAGGGGGGGCGGCCACTGAAGCTTTCTTT; CDR3: CASSLGGAATEAFF
size: once; D: TRBD2; V: TRBV9; J: TRBJ2-5; DNA: TGTGCCAGCAGCGGAAATCCGGGACTAGCGAGACAAGAGACCCAGTACTTC; CDR3: CASSGNPGLARQETQYF
size: few; D: -; V: TRBV2; J: TRBJ1-5; DNA: TGTGCCAGCAGCCTTGGCGATCAGCCCCAGCATTTT; CDR3: CASSLGDQPQHF
size: -; D: -; V: TRBV21-1; J: TRBJ1-5; DNA: TGTGCCAGCAGCAACAGACAGGGTGAAAAGAGCAATCAGCCCCAGCATTTT; CDR3: CASSNRQGEKSNQPQHF
size: -; D: TRBD2; V: TRBV19; J: TRBJ2-5; DNA: TGTGCCAGTAGTATGTTCTCTAGCGGGGCCAAGTACTTC; CDR3: CASSMFSSGAKYF
size: -; D: -; V: TRBV5-4; J: TRBJ2-7; DNA: TGTGCCAGCAGCTTGGAGGCCCGCGGTCCCTACGAGCAGTACTTC; CDR3: CASSLEARGPYEQYF
size: -; D: -; V: TRBV4-1; J: TRBJ2-7; DNA: TGCGCCAGCAGCCAAGATCCGGGGCACGAGCAGTACTTC; CDR3: CASSQDPGHEQYF
size: -; D: -; V: TRBV9; J: TRBJ2-7; DNA: TGTGCCAGCAGCGTCACCGGGACTTTCTACGAGCAGTACTTC; CDR3: CASSVTGTFYEQYF
size: -; D: -; V: TRBV29-1; J: TRBJ2-1; DNA: TGCAGCCATAGCGGAAACAATGAGCAGTTCTTC; CDR3: CSHSGNNEQFF
size: -; D: TRBD1; V: TRBV18; J: TRBJ1-4; DNA: TGTGCCAGCTCATCTAACCGGGACAGGGGTTCACCGGTAGGTGGAAAACTGTTTTTT; CDR3: CASSSNRDRGSPVGGKLFF
size: -; D: -; V: TRBV18; J: TRBJ2-7; DNA: TGTGCCAGCTCACCGGGGCCCTACGAGCAGTACTTC; CDR3: CASSPGPYEQYF
size: -; D: -; V: TRBV5-5; J: TRBJ2-2; DNA: TGTGCCAGCAGCTTGGAGGGGGACCACACCGGGGAGCTGTTTTTT; CDR3: CASSLEGDHTGELFF
size: -; D: TRBD2; V: TRBV10-1; J: TRBJ2-3; DNA: TGCGCCAGCAGCTCAACGCCGGGACTAGCGGGAGCCCAGGGAGATACGCAGTATTTT; CDR3: CASSSTPGLAGAQGDTQYF
size: -; D: -; V: TRBV28; J: TRBJ2-7; DNA: TGTGCCAGCGGGGGCGGGGCAGGGACTACCTACGAGCAGTACTTC; CDR3: CASGGGAGTTYEQYF
size: -; D: -; V: TRBV19; J: TRBJ2-7; DNA: TGTGCCAGTAAGGAAGGACTCAAGGAGTACTTC; CDR3: CASKEGLKEYF
size: -; D: TRBD2; V: TRBV13; J: TRBJ2-1; DNA: TGTGCCAGCAGCTTAGTGGCTAGCGGGATCTACAATGAGCAGTTCTTC; CDR3: CASSLVASGIYNEQFF
size: -; D: -; V: TRBV7-9; J: TRBJ2-5; DNA: TGTGCCAGCAGGGAGGATAGGGAGACCCAGTACTTC; CDR3: CASREDRETQYF
size: -; D: -; V: TRBV5-1; J: TRBJ2-7; DNA: TGCGCCAGCAGCCAAGGACAGACCAACGAGCAGTACTTC; CDR3: CASSQGQTNEQYF
size: -; D: -; V: TRBV5-8; J: TRBJ2-5; DNA: TGTGCCAGCAGCTTCGGGGGACGGCAAGAGACCCAGTACTTC; CDR3: CASSFGGRQETQYF
size: -; D: TRBD2; V: TRBV6-1; J: TRBJ2-1; DNA: TGTGCCAGTAGACCGGGACTAGCGCAGAATGAGCAGTTCTTC; CDR3: CASRPGLAQNEQFF
size: -; D: TRBD2; V: TRBV9; J: TRBJ2-7; DNA: TGTGCCAGCAGCGTGGACCCGGGGACTAAAACCTTTGCCTACGAGCAGTACTTC; CDR3: CASSVDPGTKTFAYEQYF
size: -; D: TRBD2; V: TRBV27; J: TRBJ2-5; DNA: TGTGCCAGCAGAGGACTCGGGACTAGCGACAAAGAGACCCAGTACTTC; CDR3: CASRGLGTSDKETQYF
size: -; D: -; V: TRBV7-9; J: TRBJ1-4; DNA: TGTGCCAGCAGCTCTGCTGGGACAACTAATGAAAAACTGTTTTTT; CDR3: CASSSAGTTNEKLFF
size: -; D: -; V: TRBV10-3; J: TRBJ2-7; DNA: TGTGCCATCAGTGAATGGGGGTTAGCGGACTCCTACGAGCAGTACTTC; CDR3: CAISEWGLADSYEQYF
size: -; D: -; V: TRBV15; J: TRBJ2-4; DNA: TGTGCCACCAGCCCCGGTGGGGGAGTAGCCAAAAACATTCAGTACTTC; CDR3: CATSPGGGVAKNIQYF
size: -; D: -; V: TRBV30; J: TRBJ1-3; DNA: TGTGCCTGGAGTGTACCGGGGCTGGGCAGGAGTGGAAACACCATATATTTT; CDR3: CAWSVPGLGRSGNTIYF
size: -; D: TRBD1; V: TRBV13; J: TRBJ2-7; DNA: TGTGCCAGCAGCCCCCGGGGGACAGGGGCCCCCTACGAGCAGTACTTC; CDR3: CASSPRGTGAPYEQYF
size: few; D: -; V: TRBV19; J: TRBJ2-3; DNA: TGTGCCAGTAGGAACGGTAATACGCAGTATTTT; CDR3: CASRNGNTQYF
size: -; D: -; V: TRBV10-2; J: TRBJ1-1; DNA: TGCGCCAGCAGTTATGACTTGTTAGCTGAAGCTTTCTTT; CDR3: CASSYDLLAEAFF
size: -; D: TRBD1; V: TRBV6-5; J: TRBJ1-2; DNA: TGTGCCAGCACTAAGGACAGGGAGGGACACGGCTACACCTTC; CDR3: CASTKDREGHGYTF
size: -; D: -; V: TRBV6-6; J: TRBJ1-4; DNA: TGTGCCAGCAGTTATACTAGGGAGGGAAAACTGTTTTTT; CDR3: CASSYTREGKLFF
size: -; D: -; V: TRBV15; J: TRBJ2-7; DNA: TGTGCCACCAGCAGAGATGCAGGGTTCTCCTACGAGCAGTACTTC; CDR3: CATSRDAGFSYEQYF